The T cell receptor (beta chain) described here comes from a study of CD8+ T cells in alopecia areata. Study information: Treated patients were given oral tofacitinib, which was dosed at 5 to 10 mg twice daily.

In regard to this clone: Its specificity is unknown.

General study points: For patients receiving tofacitinib, scalp clonality and expanded CD8+ clones among the top 100 significantly decreased. An increase in clonality over normal scalp was evident in lesional scalp, especially alopecia totalis/universalis.

J was trimmed by 13 bases and V by 9 bases; bases with no gene match: 23. The CDR3 spans 16 residues. Germline V lookup: CDR1 MDHEN, CDR2 SYDVKM. Reverse transcribed after extraction, RNA yielded cDNA as the sequencing template. Sequencing was performed with immunoSEQ multiplex PCR; in TCRdb, only in-frame clones are kept and a portion is missing. The data hold under 150,000 clones, with around 60% observed a single time. Specified treatment: oral pan-JAK inhibitor, 5-10 mg twice daily. Sequencing used CD4+ T cells sorted from blood, obtained at week 4, from a patient treated with tofacitinib. J is TRBJ2-7 and V is TRBV28; 11 nucleotides match TRBD1. The TCR originated in a human donor with alopecia areata. Here the CDR3 reads CASFRTGGGERVAAYF. CDR3 in DNA: TGTGCCAGTTTTCGGACAGGGGGCGGGGAGCGGGTGGCCGCATACTTC.